This entry lists 21 T cell receptor beta chains sequenced from one sample in a study of cytotoxic CD8 clonotypes in ibrutinib-treated CLL. Sequencing was performed with immunoSEQ multiplex PCR; in TCRdb, only in-frame clones are kept and a portion is missing. The table includes more than 300,000 clones, 80% detected once. Sequences were derived from PBMCs, sampled before ibrutinib treatment. Every receptor here comes from a human donor with chronic lymphocytic leukemia.

The rearrangement uses TRBV9 and TRBJ1-2; D is undetermined. Trimming shortened V by 0 bases and J by 7 bases, and 13 bases separated the two germline ends. The CDR3 extends over 14 amino acids. Germline V CDR1 and CDR2: SGDLS, YYNGEE. In nucleotides, the CDR3 is TGTGCCAGCAGCGTAGGCTCGGGCGAGGGTGGCTACACCTTC. It encodes CASSVGSGEGGYTF.

The chain employs TRBV27 and TRBJ2-5; 7 bases agree with TRBD2. This CDR3 is built from 16 residues. Germline lookup yields CDR1 MNHEY and CDR2 SMNVEV (reference sequence). V lost 3 bases, J lost 5 bases, and 12 bases stayed unmatched. The CDR3 DNA follows: TGTGCCAGCAGTTTTCGGTCTGGGAGGGCCGGGGAGACCCAGTACTTC. It encodes CASSFRSGRAGETQYF.

The genes are TRBV30 and TRBJ2-7, with TRBD2 identical over 8 bases. There are 13 residues in the CDR3. Looked up from germline, CDR1 is GTSNPN and CDR2 is SVGIG (reference sequence). Trimming removed 6 bases from V and 3 bases from J; junction bases left unmatched: 7. DNA for the CDR3: TGTGCCTGCGCGGGGGGCAGTAACTACGAGCAGTACTTC. This gives the protein CACAGGSNYEQYF.

The genes are TRBV4-2 and TRBJ2-7; 10 bases line up with TRBD2. CDR3 length equals 16 residues. Germline CDR1 is LGHNA and CDR2 is YNFKEQ. Germline trimming cut 4 bases from V and 3 bases from J; bases unmatched to any gene: 9. CDR3 DNA sequence: TGTGCCAGCAGCCGAGGGACTAGCGCCGTGGGCTACGAGCAGTACTTC. Translating it yields CASSRGTSAVGYEQYF.

The chain is built from TRBV9 and TRBJ2-2; D uncertain. This CDR3 is built from 13 residues. V dropped 5 bases and J dropped 2 bases, with 7 bases sitting between them. Germline CDR1 reads SGDLS; CDR2 reads YYNGEE. CDR3 in amino acids: CASRGYNTGELFF. CDR3 DNA: TGTGCCAGCAGAGGCTATAACACCGGGGAGCTGTTTTTT.

The V call is TRBV7-2, the J call TRBJ2-7; no reliable D call. The V end was cut by 5 bases, the J end by 5 bases, with 13 bases between. This CDR3 spans 13 amino acids. Per germline, CDR1 SGHTA and CDR2 FQGNSA. In DNA form, the CDR3 reads TGTGCCAGCAGCGCCACGAACCTCCACGAGCAGTACTTC. This translates into CASSATNLHEQYF. Filled out from reference TRBV7-2 and TRBJ2-7, the complete variable domain reads GAGVSQSPSNKVTEKGKDVELRCDPISGHTALYWYRQSLGQGLEFLIYFQGNSAPDKSGLPSDRFSAERTGGSVSTLTIQRTQQEDSAVYLCASSATNLHEQYFGPGTRLTVT.

The chain combines TRBV5-8 with TRBJ2-7; D gene uncertain. The CDR3 contains 10 residues. V was shortened by 8 bases and J by 9 bases, with 12 bases between the two germline ends. Germline V gene data show CDR1 as SGHTS and CDR2 as YDEGEE. The CDR3, as DNA: TGTGCCAGTGGCCAGACGGGGCAGTACTTC. Its protein is CASGQTGQYF. The whole variable domain, filled in from reference TRBV5-8 and TRBJ2-7, reads EAGVTQSPTHLIKTRGQQATLRCSPISGHTSVYWYQQALGLGLQFLLWYDEGEERNRGNFPPRFSGRQFPNYSSELNVNALELEDSALYLCASGQTGQYFGPGTRLTVT.

This rearrangement joins TRBV5-1 to TRBJ2-3; D ambiguous. Trimming removed 4 bases at V and 0 bases at J, with 9 bases between. Germline lookup yields CDR1 SGHRS and CDR2 YFSETQ. This CDR3 is built from 14 residues. Here the CDR3 DNA reads TGCGCCAGCAGCGGCGGCCCTAGCACAGATACGCAGTATTTT. This codes for CASSGGPSTDTQYF. Combining the CDR3 with reference TRBV5-1 and TRBJ2-3 gives the whole variable domain KAGVTQTPRYLIKTRGQQVTLSCSPISGHRSVSWYQQTPGQGLQFLFEYFSETQRNKGNFPGRFSGRQFSNSRSEMNVSTLELGDSALYLCASSGGPSTDTQYFGPGTRLTVL.

The CDR3 loop reads CASTSGGGGYHGELFF. CDR3 DNA: TGTGCCAGTACCTCCGGTGGAGGGGGCTATCACGGGGAGCTGTTTTTT. This rearrangement joins TRBV19 to TRBJ2-2; possible D gene TRBD1, 7 bases. With 7 bases removed from V and 7 bases from J, the gap between germline ends came to 22 bases. CDR1 LNHDA and CDR2 SQIVND come from the germline V gene (reference sequence). This CDR3 has 16 residues.

The chain joins TRBV19 to TRBJ2-5; unclear D gene. V was trimmed by 6 bases and J by 1 base, leaving 15 bases between them. CDR1 is LNHDA and CDR2 is SQIVND in the germline V gene (reference sequence). The CDR3 has 15 residues. The CDR3 region has the DNA TGTGCCAGTAGCCCCCGGGTCTGGGTCCAAGAGACCCAGTACTTC. It codes for CASSPRVWVQETQYF.

CDR3 DNA sequence: TGTGCCAGCAGTTCATCCTTAGGGGCTGAGCAGTTCTTC. This encodes CASSSSLGAEQFF. The chain combines TRBV6-5 with TRBJ2-1; D is possibly TRBD1 (5 bases). CDR3 length equals 13 residues. Germline V gives CDR1 MNHEY, CDR2 SVGAGI. Deletions cut 4 bases from V and 9 bases from J, with 13 bases between.

The chain links TRBV4-3 to TRBJ2-1, with 7 bases lining up with TRBD2. With V trimmed by 2 bases and J by 1 base, 8 bases remained unmatched. The CDR3 runs to 17 residues. The germline V gene has CDR1 LGHNA and CDR2 YSLEER. Here the CDR3 DNA reads TGCGCCAGCAGCCAAACAGCGGGGCGAGCATCCTACAATGAGCAGTTCTTC. Protein product: CASSQTAGRASYNEQFF.

This clone occurred once. The chain recombines TRBV5-4 with TRBJ2-3; 11 positions match TRBD2. J was trimmed by 2 bases and V by 4 bases; bases with no gene match: 6. CDR1 and CDR2 from the germline V gene are SGHNT and YYREEE (reference sequence). The CDR3 extends over 16 amino acids. Here the CDR3 DNA reads TGTGCCAGCAGCAAGCTAGCGGGAGGAGACACAGATACGCAGTATTTT. Translating gives CASSKLAGGDTDTQYF. The full variable domain, completed using reference TRBV5-4 and TRBJ2-3, is ETGVTQSPTHLIKTRGQQVTLRCSSQSGHNTVSWYQQALGQGPQFIFQYYREEENGRGNFPPRFSGLQFPNYSSELNVNALELDDSALYLCASSKLAGGDTDTQYFGPGTRLTVL.

The count of this clone is one. The chain joins TRBV15 to TRBJ2-2; TRBD2 is a possible D gene (5 bases). The CDR3 has 14 residues. The V end lost 2 bases, the J end lost 7 bases, and 11 bases lay between the germline ends. Germline assignment: CDR1 LNHNV and CDR2 YYDKDF (reference sequence). CDR3 nucleotides: TGTGCCACCAGCAGACGGGATCGGGGCGGGGAGCTGTTTTTT. This codes for CATSRRDRGGELFF.

This chain joins TRBV20-1 and TRBJ2-7; D might be TRBD2 (6 bases). The CDR3 consists of 11 residues. Germline CDR1 and CDR2: DFQATT and SNEGSKA (reference sequence). The V gene lost 5 bases and the J gene lost 6 bases, with 11 bases spanning the gap. The CDR3 region is CSARLGREQYF. CDR3 DNA: TGCAGTGCTCGACTAGGACGCGAGCAGTACTTC.

The V and J genes are TRBV19 and TRBJ1-2; D not certain. Trimming removed 0 bases at V and 6 bases at J, with 14 bases between. This CDR3 contains 15 residues. Germline CDR1 LNHDA, CDR2 SQIVND (reference sequence). The CDR3 here is CASSIDTPPWDGYTF. The CDR3 nucleotides are TGTGCCAGTAGTATAGACACTCCTCCATGGGATGGCTACACCTTC.

This clone has just one count. The rearrangement joins TRBV30 to TRBJ1-3, with unresolved D. The CDR3 extends over 18 amino acids. Germline-derived CDR1 and CDR2 are GTSNPN and SVGIG (reference sequence). Trimming stripped 0 bases from V and 8 bases from J, with 26 bases between. The CDR3 is CAWSVIQSVGLSGDTIYF. In DNA form, the CDR3 reads TGTGCCTGGAGTGTAATTCAGTCGGTAGGGCTTTCTGGGGACACCATATATTTT.

This clone has just one count. V gene TRBV7-9 combines with J gene TRBJ2-7; D call uncertain. V gave up 3 bases and J gave up 0 bases, with 9 bases separating them. The CDR3 runs to 14 residues. Germline CDR1 SEHNR, CDR2 FQNEAQ (reference sequence). For the CDR3, the DNA is TGTGCCAGCAGCTTTCTATTAGGCTCCTACGAGCAGTACTTC. Its protein is CASSFLLGSYEQYF.

This clone was seen only a few times. This chain uses TRBV5-4 with TRBJ1-4; D call uncertain. Germline V CDR1 and CDR2: SGHNT, YYREEE (reference sequence). V shed 0 bases and J shed 7 bases, with 13 bases lying between them. This CDR3 region has 15 residues. The chain's CDR3 is CASSLGGSSGEKLFF. In nucleotides, the CDR3 is TGTGCCAGCAGCTTGGGTGGGAGTTCCGGTGAAAAACTGTTTTTT.

The chain links TRBV18 to TRBJ1-1; D ambiguous. V dropped 3 bases and J dropped 1 base, with 6 bases sitting between them. The CDR3 extends over 13 amino acids. Germline CDR1 reads KGHSH; CDR2 reads LQKENI. The CDR3 sequence: CASSPGANTEAFF. The CDR3 DNA reads TGTGCCAGCTCACCCGGAGCGAACACTGAAGCTTTCTTT.

This chain joins TRBV11-2 and TRBJ1-2, with D hard to call. V was cut by 0 bases and J by 8 bases, with 7 bases left in between. The CDR3 runs to 12 residues. The germline gives CDR1 SGHAT, CDR2 FQNNGV. CDR3 protein: CASSLELDGYTF. CDR3 sequence (DNA): TGTGCCAGCAGCTTAGAGTTAGACGGCTACACCTTC.